This record concerns one T cell receptor (beta chain) sequence. Germline and junction disagree at one end, which may indicate a read error. These data are taken from a study of tumor-infiltrating lymphocytes in primary liver carcinoma. Background on the study: Surgical resection treated primary liver carcinoma in the patients. The study reported T1-T3 N0M0 tumors spanning 4.2 to 10 cm.

RNA was extracted from whole blood without cell sorting, alongside germline DNA. Germline V gene data show CDR1 as SGHNT and CDR2 as YYREEE (reference sequence). The CDR3 is 15 residues long. Synthesis of TCR beta cDNA was carried out from approximately 500 ng total RNA with a constant-region primer. The TCR beta library was amplified through three nested multiplex PCR rounds in a modified ARM-PCR procedure. It was with TRBV1-TRBV30 forward primers and a C-beta reverse primer that the first two PCR rounds were run, at about 10 cycles each. One entry per CDR3 protein, called by TCRdb with MiXCR from the multiplex PCR reads. The profile shows 330,000 or so distinct CDR3 sequences, roughly two thirds of them singletons.

The chain employs TRBV5-4 and TRBJ2-3, with TRBD1 matching 11 bases. The source of this sequence is a man in his forties with primary liver carcinoma and hepatitis B virus infection. The material sequenced was peripheral blood. DNA for the CDR3: TGTACCAGCAGCTTGGTGGGGACAGGGGGTCATACGCAGTATTTT. It codes for CTSSLVGTGGHTQYF.